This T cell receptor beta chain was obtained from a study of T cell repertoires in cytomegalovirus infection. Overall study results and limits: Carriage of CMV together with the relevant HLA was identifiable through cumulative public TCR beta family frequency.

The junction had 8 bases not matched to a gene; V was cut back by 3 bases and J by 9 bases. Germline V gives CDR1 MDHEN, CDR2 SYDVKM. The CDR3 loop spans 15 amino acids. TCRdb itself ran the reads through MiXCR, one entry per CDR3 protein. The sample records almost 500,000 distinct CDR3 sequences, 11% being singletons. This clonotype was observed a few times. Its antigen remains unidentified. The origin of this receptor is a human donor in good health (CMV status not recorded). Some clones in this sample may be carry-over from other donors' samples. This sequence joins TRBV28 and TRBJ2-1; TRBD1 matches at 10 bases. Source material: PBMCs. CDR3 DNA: TGTGCCAGCAGTTTTATGACAGGGGGCGGGTTTGAGCAGTTCTTC. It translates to CASSFMTGGGFEQFF. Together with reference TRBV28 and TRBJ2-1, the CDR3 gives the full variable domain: DVKVTQSSRYLVKRTGEKVFLECVQDMDHENMFWYRQDPGLGLRLIYFSYDVKMKEKGDIPEGYSVSREKKERFSLILESASTNQTSMYLCASSFMTGGGFEQFFGPGTRLTVL.